The 27 T cell receptor beta chains given below trace back to one sample, sequenced in a study of cytomegalovirus exposure and HLA in healthy donors. PCR was performed using 60 Vbeta and 13 Jbeta primers. Clones were read by immunoSEQ multiplex PCR, and TCRdb kept only the in-frame ones, dropping some. The table includes about 130,000 clones, roughly 9.7% detected once. Input material: PBMCs. These receptors came from a man between 50 and 59 years old in good health and CMV-seronegative.

The genes are TRBV18 and TRBJ2-1, with 10 bases matching TRBD2. This CDR3 is built from 15 residues. The trim removed 2 bases at V and 5 bases at J, leaving 3 bases unmatched. Germline V CDR1 and CDR2: KGHSH, LQKENI. CDR3 nucleotides: TGTGCCAGCTCACCAAGTACTAGCGGGAACAATGAGCAGTTCTTC. Encoded protein: CASSPSTSGNNEQFF.

The chain uses TRBV19 and TRBJ1-5; D gene ambiguous. Germline V gene sequence: CDR1 LNHDA, CDR2 SQIVND (reference sequence). This CDR3 is built from 15 residues. The V and J ends lost 7 bases and 4 bases respectively, with 17 bases between them. DNA for the CDR3: TGTGCCAGTACCCCACCTGGCTTTTGGAATCAGCCCCAGCATTTT. It yields the protein CASTPPGFWNQPQHF.

This clone has more than one count but fewer than ten. The V gene is TRBV4-1, the J gene TRBJ1-1, with TRBD1 as a possible D gene (6 bases). This CDR3 is built from 15 residues. Trimming shortened V by 6 bases and J by 1 base, and 15 bases separated the two germline ends. Germline assignment: CDR1 MGHRA and CDR2 YSYEKL. The CDR3 DNA follows: TGCGCCAGCAGGTTCAACCTGGACAGGAACACTGAAGCTTTCTTT. Translating gives CASRFNLDRNTEAFF.

This clone has only a few counts. The gene calls are TRBV6-5 and TRBJ2-7; D possibly corresponds to TRBD2 (5 bases). The CDR3 has 15 residues. Trimming took 3 bases from V and 6 from J, leaving 18 bases between them. Germline assignment: CDR1 MNHEY and CDR2 SVGAGI. CDR3 region: CASSYGGTLRSEQYF. The CDR3 nucleotides read TGTGCCAGCAGTTATGGAGGCACCCTTCGCAGCGAGCAGTACTTC.

The chain is built from TRBV18 and TRBJ2-7; 11 bases line up with TRBD2. The CDR3 length is 17 residues. V shed 2 bases, J shed 2 bases, and the junction held 8 bases outside the gene matches. In germline, CDR1 is KGHSH, CDR2 LQKENI. The CDR3: CASSPMMASGGTYEQYF. The CDR3, as DNA: TGTGCCAGCTCACCAATGATGGCTAGCGGGGGGACCTACGAGCAGTACTTC.

This clone showed up just a few times. The chain combines TRBV19 with TRBJ1-1; 9 bases agree with TRBD1. Losses at the gene ends were 5 bases for V and 5 bases for J; bases not matched to a gene: 6. From germline, CDR1 is LNHDA and CDR2 SQIVND (reference sequence). The CDR3 runs 14 residues. The CDR3 region is CASSRDRAGTEAFF. The CDR3, as DNA: TGTGCCAGTAGTCGGGACAGGGCCGGAACTGAAGCTTTCTTT.

The genes are TRBV6-5 and TRBJ1-3, with D maybe TRBD1 (5 bases). Germline CDR1 is MNHEY and CDR2 is SVGAGI. The CDR3 is 15 residues long. The V end lost 1 base, the J end lost 2 bases, and 9 bases lay between the germline ends. CDR3 loop: CASSYFGGTGNTIYF. The CDR3 DNA sequence: TGTGCCAGCAGTTACTTCGGGGGAACTGGAAACACCATATATTTT.

There are a few counts of this clone. The CDR3, as DNA: TGTGCCAGCAGCTTAGTACGTAGCGGATCAGCTTTCTTT. It is translated as CASSLVRSGSAFF. The chain has TRBV11-1 and TRBJ1-1; D call uncertain. CDR3 length equals 13 residues. Germline loops: CDR1 SGHAT, CDR2 FQDESV (reference sequence). The V gene lost 1 base and the J gene lost 10 bases, with 13 bases spanning the gap.

The V and J genes are TRBV4-1 and TRBJ1-4, with 11 bases identical to TRBD1. The V and J ends lost 1 base and 9 bases, in that order; junction bases with no gene match: 10. This CDR3 has 17 amino acids. Per the germline V gene, CDR1 is MGHRA and CDR2 is YSYEKL. This CDR3 reads CASSQGPGTGGDKKLFF. The CDR3 DNA reads as TGCGCCAGCAGCCAAGGGCCGGGGACAGGGGGGGACAAAAAACTGTTTTTT.

This clone has just a few counts. This chain uses TRBV5-1 with TRBJ1-2, with a tentative D call TRBD1 (6 bases). The V end was cut by 0 bases, the J end by 3 bases, with 9 bases between. CDR1 is SGHRS, CDR2 YFSETQ, per germline. The CDR3 is 14 amino acids. The CDR3 loop reads CASSLAKGDYGYTF. CDR3 nucleotides: TGCGCCAGCAGCTTGGCCAAGGGGGACTATGGCTACACCTTC.

This chain connects TRBV5-1 to TRBJ2-2; D not certain. In germline, CDR1 is SGHRS, CDR2 YFSETQ. V lost 4 bases and J 4 bases, leaving 8 bases between the germline ends. The CDR3 is made up of 13 amino acids. The CDR3 coding sequence is TGCGCCAGCAGCCTACGGGTCACCGGGGAGCTGTTTTTT. It specifies CASSLRVTGELFF.

The rearrangement joins TRBV9 to TRBJ2-1; 8 bases are a match to TRBD1. The CDR3 sequence is 15 residues long. The V and J ends lost 2 bases and 7 bases, in that order; junction bases with no gene match: 8. CDR1 and CDR2 from the germline V gene are SGDLS and YYNGEE. The CDR3 reads CASSVRAGGENEQFF. The CDR3 DNA is TGTGCCAGCAGCGTTAGGGCAGGGGGCGAGAATGAGCAGTTCTTC. The full variable domain, with the rest looked up from reference TRBV9 and TRBJ2-1, is DSGVTQTPKHLITATGQRVTLRCSPRSGDLSVYWYQQSLDQGLQFLIQYYNGEERAKGNILERFSAQQFPDLHSELNLSSLELGDSALYFCASSVRAGGENEQFFGPGTRLTVL.

This clone has only a few counts. This chain joins TRBV7-3 and TRBJ1-5, with 7 bases fitting TRBD1. Trimming removed 4 bases from V and 5 bases from J; junction bases left unmatched: 2. The CDR3 has 13 amino acids. The germline gives CDR1 SGHTA, CDR2 FQGTGA. This chain's CDR3 is CASSSQGDQPQHF. The CDR3, as DNA: TGTGCCAGCAGCTCCCAGGGGGATCAGCCCCAGCATTTT. Filled out from reference TRBV7-3 and TRBJ1-5, the complete variable domain reads GAGVSQTPSNKVTEKGKYVELRCDPISGHTALYWYRQSLGQGPEFLIYFQGTGAADDSGLPNDRFFAVRPEGSVSTLKIQRTERGDSAVYLCASSSQGDQPQHFGDGTRLSIL.

The J gene is TRBJ2-1, the V gene TRBV7-3; TRBD2 agrees at 12 bases. V shed 1 base and J 9 bases; nucleotides not matched to a gene: 7. Germline CDR1 is SGHTA and CDR2 is FQGTGA. The CDR3 length is 16 residues. The CDR3 protein is CASSLSLAGGRSEQFF. CDR3 nucleotide sequence: TGTGCCAGCAGCTTAAGCCTAGCGGGGGGGAGGAGTGAGCAGTTCTTC.

This clone was counted only a few times. This chain joins TRBV5-4 and TRBJ1-5; tentative D call: TRBD1 (5 bases). V lost 4 bases to trimming and J lost 3 bases, with 17 bases between them. Germline-derived CDR1 and CDR2 are SGHNT and YYREEE (reference sequence). The CDR3 spans 16 residues. CDR3 nucleotides: TGTGCCAGCAGCCCGTGGCCCGGACAAGTCAATCAGCCCCAGCATTTT. Protein: CASSPWPGQVNQPQHF.

The chain uses TRBV7-9 and TRBJ2-3; 8 bases map to TRBD2. The CDR3 covers 16 residues. The junction had 9 bases not matched to a gene; V was cut back by 3 bases and J by 4 bases. Per the germline V gene, CDR1 is SEHNR and CDR2 is FQNEAQ (reference sequence). The CDR3 reads CASSFSGGARADTQYF. The CDR3 DNA reads as TGTGCCAGCAGCTTTTCGGGGGGGGCTCGTGCAGATACGCAGTATTTT.

On this clone: This same CDR3 is encoded by further DNA sequences in the sample. The chain has TRBV7-9 and TRBJ1-2; 8 bases align to TRBD1. With 1 base clipped from V and 2 bases from J, the junction kept 0 bases outside the gene matches. The CDR3 has 14 amino acids. The V gene's germline CDR1 is SEHNR and CDR2 FQNEAQ (reference sequence). This CDR3 is CASSLGTGNYGYTF. CDR3 sequence (DNA): TGTGCCAGCAGCTTAGGGACAGGGAACTATGGCTACACCTTC. Full variable domain (missing parts from reference TRBV7-9 and TRBJ1-2): DTGVSQNPRHKITKRGQNVTFRCDPISEHNRLYWYRQTLGQGPEFLTYFQNEAQLEKSRLLSDRFSAERPKGSFSTLEIQRTEQGDSAMYLCASSLGTGNYGYTFGSGTRLTVV.

This clone was seen only a few times. This chain links TRBV6-5 with TRBJ2-5; 8 bases line up with TRBD1. J lost 4 bases, V lost 2 bases, and 9 bases had no gene match. Germline CDR1 and CDR2: MNHEY and SVGAGI. This CDR3 region has 16 residues. The CDR3 region is CASSYTQGAEGETQYF. The CDR3 bases are TGTGCCAGCAGTTACACTCAGGGGGCAGAGGGAGAGACCCAGTACTTC.

This clone has just a few counts. V gene TRBV29-1 combines with J gene TRBJ1-2, with 7 bases matching TRBD1. The CDR3 totals 12 residues. The V and J ends lost 6 bases and 0 bases, in that order; junction bases with no gene match: 1. Germline loops: CDR1 SQVTM, CDR2 ANQGSEA. CDR3 protein: CSVGTANYGYTF. The CDR3 DNA sequence: TGCAGCGTGGGGACAGCTAACTATGGCTACACCTTC.

This clone was counted only a few times. V gene TRBV10-3 combines with J gene TRBJ2-5, with D possibly being TRBD2 (7 bases). Deletions cut 0 bases from V and 5 bases from J, with 28 bases between. Germline lookup yields CDR1 ENHRY and CDR2 SYGVKD. This CDR3 region has 20 residues. CDR3 nucleotides: TGTGCCATCAGTGAGTCCCACCTTATTCTAGCGCGGGAGCAGGGGGAGACCCAGTACTTC. Its translation is CAISESHLILAREQGETQYF.

The J gene is TRBJ1-5, the V gene TRBV19, with no clear D. This CDR3 has 15 residues. V lost 3 bases to trimming and J lost 3 bases, with 12 bases between them. Per germline, CDR1 LNHDA and CDR2 SQIVND (reference sequence). The CDR3, as DNA: TGTGCCAGTAGTATCGCCGATGGAGTCAATCAGCCCCAGCATTTT. Encoded protein: CASSIADGVNQPQHF.

This clone was recorded a few times. The chain has TRBV5-1 and TRBJ2-1; 13 nucleotides match TRBD2. Germline V CDR1 and CDR2: SGHRS, YFSETQ. The CDR3 spans 16 residues. V lost 0 bases and J lost 8; bases outside the gene matches: 5. This CDR3 reads CASSLGLAGGVDEQFF. The CDR3 region has the DNA TGCGCCAGCAGCTTGGGACTAGCGGGAGGAGTAGATGAGCAGTTCTTC.

The chain employs TRBV18 and TRBJ1-5; no definite D call. There are 14 residues in the CDR3. Trimming cost V 4 bases and J 3 bases, with 10 bases left between them. The germline V gene has CDR1 KGHSH and CDR2 LQKENI. CDR3 protein: CASSLRGNNQPQHF. Written as DNA, the CDR3 is TGTGCCAGCTCACTACGGGGAAACAATCAGCCCCAGCATTTT.

This clone was seen only a few times. The chain uses TRBV6-5 and TRBJ2-7; the match to TRBD1 covers 10 bases. V lost 5 bases to trimming and J lost 7 bases; unmatched junction nucleotides: 11. The CDR3 runs to 15 residues. Germline V gene lookup returns CDR1 MNHEY and CDR2 SVGAGI. CDR3 amino acids: CASSRRQGANREQYF. The CDR3 DNA sequence: TGTGCCAGCAGTAGACGACAGGGGGCTAATCGGGAGCAGTACTTC.

This clone was seen more than once but under ten times. The chain links TRBV27 to TRBJ1-6, with D perhaps matching TRBD1 (5 bases). Trimming removed 6 bases from V and 15 bases from J, with 18 bases in between. Germline loops: CDR1 MNHEY, CDR2 SMNVEV (reference sequence). The length of the CDR3 is 13 residues. CDR3 protein: CASSPGGPGGLHF. Here the CDR3 DNA reads TGTGCCAGCAGCCCCGGGGGACCGGGGGGCCTCCACTTT.

The rearrangement joins TRBV6-1 to TRBJ2-7; 8 bases agree with TRBD1. This CDR3 contains 15 residues. Germline V lookup: CDR1 MNHNS, CDR2 SASEGT. V dropped 3 bases and J dropped 5; count of bases not matched to a gene: 9. The CDR3 DNA follows: TGTGCCAGCAGTGAGGGGCAGGGGGCCCACCACGAGCAGTACTTC. Amino acids: CASSEGQGAHHEQYF.

This clone was seen a handful of times. The gene calls are TRBV5-1 and TRBJ2-7, with unresolved D. Germline CDR1 reads SGHRS; CDR2 reads YFSETQ. CDR3 length: 16 amino acids. V was trimmed by 0 bases and J by 2 bases, leaving 15 bases between them. This CDR3 is CASSLATGGMTYEQYF. The DNA for the CDR3 is TGCGCCAGCAGCTTGGCGACCGGCGGAATGACCTACGAGCAGTACTTC. The whole variable domain, filled in from reference TRBV5-1 and TRBJ2-7, reads KAGVTQTPRYLIKTRGQQVTLSCSPISGHRSVSWYQQTPGQGLQFLFEYFSETQRNKGNFPGRFSGRQFSNSRSEMNVSTLELGDSALYLCASSLATGGMTYEQYFGPGTRLTVT.